Below, 4 T cell receptor beta chains from the same sample are listed, as sequenced in a study of cytomegalovirus exposure and HLA in healthy donors. Researchers ran the PCR with 60 Vbeta and 13 Jbeta primers. Using immunoSEQ multiplex PCR, the repertoire was profiled, and TCRdb retains in-frame clones only, with some absent. Among around 120,000 clones listed, about 80% were seen once. The sample consisted of PBMCs. These receptor sequences come from a man younger than 45 in good health and CMV-seronegative.

The chain has TRBV4-3 and TRBJ2-5; D perhaps matches TRBD2 (6 bases). The tail of the sequence fits TRBJ2-7 better, so the J call may be wrong. Germline V gene sequence: CDR1 LGHNA, CDR2 YSLEER. The CDR3 runs 15 residues. The CDR3 DNA reads as TGCGCCAGCAGCCAAGAGGAGGGTTTGGGCTACGAGCAGTACTTC. Translated: CASSQEEGLGYEQYF.

Comment on this clone: An end of the junction differs from the germline gene, which may be a read error. The V call is TRBV7-9, the J call TRBJ1-2; TRBD1 matches at 7 bases. The CDR3 extends over 16 amino acids. From germline, CDR1 is SEHNR and CDR2 FQNEAQ (reference sequence). The CDR3 DNA is TGTTCCAGCAGCTTAGGACCCACAGGGGACGACTATGGCTACACCTTC. Encoded protein: CSSSLGPTGDDYGYTF.

V and J are TRBV15 and TRBJ2-5; TRBD1 aligns across 12 bases. Germline lookup yields CDR1 LNHNV and CDR2 YYDKDF (reference sequence). J was trimmed by 4 bases and V by 7 bases; bases with no gene match: 7. The CDR3 sequence is 15 residues long. CDR3: CATNSGQGARETQYF. DNA for the CDR3: TGTGCCACCAATTCGGGACAGGGGGCACGAGAGACCCAGTACTTC.

The rearrangement uses TRBV6-1 and TRBJ1-4; D is uncertain. The CDR3 spans 13 residues. V shed 6 bases and J shed 4 bases, with 9 bases lying between them. Germline assignment: CDR1 MNHNS and CDR2 SASEGT. The CDR3 here is CASSEPLNEKLFF. CDR3 in DNA: TGTGCCAGCAGCGAGCCTCTTAATGAAAAACTGTTTTTT.